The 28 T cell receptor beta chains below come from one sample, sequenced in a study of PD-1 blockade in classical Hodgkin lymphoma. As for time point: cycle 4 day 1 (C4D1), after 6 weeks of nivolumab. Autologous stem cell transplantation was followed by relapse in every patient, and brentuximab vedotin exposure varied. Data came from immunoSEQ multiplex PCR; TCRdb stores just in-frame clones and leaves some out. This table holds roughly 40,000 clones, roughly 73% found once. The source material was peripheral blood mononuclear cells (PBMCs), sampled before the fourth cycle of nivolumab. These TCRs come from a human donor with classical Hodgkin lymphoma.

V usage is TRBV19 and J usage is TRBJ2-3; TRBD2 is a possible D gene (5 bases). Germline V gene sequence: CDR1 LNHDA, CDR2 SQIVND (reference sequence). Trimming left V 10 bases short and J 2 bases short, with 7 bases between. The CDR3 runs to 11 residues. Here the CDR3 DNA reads TGTGCCACCGGGAACACAGATACGCAGTATTTT. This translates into CATGNTDTQYF.

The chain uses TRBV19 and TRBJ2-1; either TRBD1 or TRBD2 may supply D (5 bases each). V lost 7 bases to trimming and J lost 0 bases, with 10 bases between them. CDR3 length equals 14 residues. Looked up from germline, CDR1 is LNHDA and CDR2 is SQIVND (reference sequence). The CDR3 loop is CASTSRGSYNEQFF. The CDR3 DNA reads TGTGCCAGTACCTCGAGGGGCTCCTACAATGAGCAGTTCTTC.

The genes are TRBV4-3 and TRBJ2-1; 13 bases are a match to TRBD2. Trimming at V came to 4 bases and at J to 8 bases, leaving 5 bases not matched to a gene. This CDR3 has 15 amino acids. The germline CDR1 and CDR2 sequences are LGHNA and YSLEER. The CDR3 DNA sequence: TGCGCCAGCAGCCCGAGGACTAGCGGGGGTTATGAGCAGTTCTTC. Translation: CASSPRTSGGYEQFF.

In DNA, the CDR3 is TGTGCCAGCAGTAGGGACAGGGGAACTGAAGCTTTCTTT. Its translation is CASSRDRGTEAFF. The chain combines TRBV6-4 with TRBJ1-1, with 10 positions matching TRBD1. The CDR3 is 13 amino acids. The V and J ends lost 5 bases and 5 bases, in that order; junction bases with no gene match: 2. CDR1 and CDR2 (germline): MRHNA, SNTAGT.

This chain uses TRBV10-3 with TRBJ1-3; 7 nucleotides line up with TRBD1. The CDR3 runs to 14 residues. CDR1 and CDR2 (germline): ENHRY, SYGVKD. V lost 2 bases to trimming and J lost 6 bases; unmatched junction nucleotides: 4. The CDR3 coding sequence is TGTGCCATCAGTGAGAGGGACAGAGAAAACACCATATATTTT. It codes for CAISERDRENTIYF.

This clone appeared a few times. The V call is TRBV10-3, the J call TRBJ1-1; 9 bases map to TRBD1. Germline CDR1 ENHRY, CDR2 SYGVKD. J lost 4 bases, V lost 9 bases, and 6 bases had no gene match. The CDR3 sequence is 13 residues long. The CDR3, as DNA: TGTGCCATGCGGACAGGGGAGGTCACTGAAGCTTTCTTT. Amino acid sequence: CAMRTGEVTEAFF.

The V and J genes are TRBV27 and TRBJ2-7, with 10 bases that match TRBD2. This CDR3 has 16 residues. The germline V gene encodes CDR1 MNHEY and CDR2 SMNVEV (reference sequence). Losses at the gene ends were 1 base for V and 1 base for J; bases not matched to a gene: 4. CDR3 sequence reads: CASSLLRAGGSYEQYF. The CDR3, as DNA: TGTGCCAGCAGTTTATTACGAGCGGGGGGGTCCTACGAGCAGTACTTC.

The CDR3 DNA reads as TGTGCCAGCAGCTTGGGGGACAGCACAGATACGCAGTATTTT. Protein sequence: CASSLGDSTDTQYF. The chain has TRBV7-3 and TRBJ2-3; D might be TRBD1 or TRBD2, each matching 5 bases. The CDR3 totals 14 residues. In germline, CDR1 is SGHTA, CDR2 FQGTGA. Between the trimmed V and J ends, which lost 3 bases and 0 bases, there was a span of 7 bases.

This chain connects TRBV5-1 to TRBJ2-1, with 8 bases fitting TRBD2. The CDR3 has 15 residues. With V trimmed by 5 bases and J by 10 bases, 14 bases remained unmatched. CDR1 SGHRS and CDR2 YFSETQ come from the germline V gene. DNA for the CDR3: TGCGCCAGCAGTTATGGACTAGCCGGTGAGGGGGAGCAGTTCTTC. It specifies CASSYGLAGEGEQFF.

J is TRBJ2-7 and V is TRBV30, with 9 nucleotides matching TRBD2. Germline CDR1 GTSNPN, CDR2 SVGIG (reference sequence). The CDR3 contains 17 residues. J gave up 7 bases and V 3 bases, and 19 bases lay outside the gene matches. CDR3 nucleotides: TGTGCCTGGAGACGGGTAGCGGGGGACCGCCGAGGGTGGGAGCAGTACTTC. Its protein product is CAWRRVAGDRRGWEQYF. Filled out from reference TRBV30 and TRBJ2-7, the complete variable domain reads SQTIHQWPATLVQPVGSPLSLECTVEGTSNPNLYWYRQAAGRGLQLLFYSVGIGQISSEVPQNLSASRPQDRQFILSSKKLLLSDSGFYLCAWRRVAGDRRGWEQYFGPGTRLTVT.

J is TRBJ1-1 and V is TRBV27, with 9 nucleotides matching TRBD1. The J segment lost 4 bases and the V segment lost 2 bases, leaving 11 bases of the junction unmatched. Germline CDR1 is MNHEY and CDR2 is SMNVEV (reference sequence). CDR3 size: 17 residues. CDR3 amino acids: CASSLPFSRTGVTEAFF. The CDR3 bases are TGTGCCAGCAGTTTACCCTTCTCCCGGACAGGGGTCACTGAAGCTTTCTTT.

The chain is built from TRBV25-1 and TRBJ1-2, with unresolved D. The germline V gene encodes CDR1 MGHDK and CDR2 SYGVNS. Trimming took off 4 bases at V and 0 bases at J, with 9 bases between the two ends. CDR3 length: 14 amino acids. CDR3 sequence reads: CASSGTGANYGYTF. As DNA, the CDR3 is TGTGCCAGCAGTGGAACGGGCGCTAACTATGGCTACACCTTC.

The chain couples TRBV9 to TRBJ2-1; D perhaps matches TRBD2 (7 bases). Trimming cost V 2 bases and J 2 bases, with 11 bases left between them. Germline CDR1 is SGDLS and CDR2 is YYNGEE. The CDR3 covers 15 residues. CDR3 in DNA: TGTGCCAGCAGCGTGCGGGGGCCTCCCTACAATGAGCAGTTCTTC. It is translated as CASSVRGPPYNEQFF.

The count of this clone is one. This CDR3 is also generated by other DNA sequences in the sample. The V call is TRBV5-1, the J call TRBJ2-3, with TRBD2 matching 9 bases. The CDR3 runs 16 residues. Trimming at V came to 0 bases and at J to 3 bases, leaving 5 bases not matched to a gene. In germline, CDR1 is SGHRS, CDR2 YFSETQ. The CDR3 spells CASSLGSGGSTDTQYF. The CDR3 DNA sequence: TGCGCCAGCAGCTTGGGGAGCGGGGGGTCGACAGATACGCAGTATTTT. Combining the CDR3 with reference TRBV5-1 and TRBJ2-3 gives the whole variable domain KAGVTQTPRYLIKTRGQQVTLSCSPISGHRSVSWYQQTPGQGLQFLFEYFSETQRNKGNFPGRFSGRQFSNSRSEMNVSTLELGDSALYLCASSLGSGGSTDTQYFGPGTRLTVL.

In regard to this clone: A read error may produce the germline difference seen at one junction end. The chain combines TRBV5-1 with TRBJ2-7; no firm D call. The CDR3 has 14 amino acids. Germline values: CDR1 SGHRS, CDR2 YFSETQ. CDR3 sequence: CASSLWKSSHEQYF. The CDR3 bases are TGTGCCAGCAGCTTGTGGAAGTCATCCCACGAGCAGTACTTC.

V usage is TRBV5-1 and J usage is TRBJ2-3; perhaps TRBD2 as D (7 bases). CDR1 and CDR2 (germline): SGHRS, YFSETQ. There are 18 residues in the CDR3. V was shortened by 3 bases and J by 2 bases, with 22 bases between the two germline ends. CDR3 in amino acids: CASSSQSGASGNTDTQYF. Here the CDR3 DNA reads TGCGCCAGCAGCTCACAATCAGGGGCTAGCGGCAACACAGATACGCAGTATTTT.

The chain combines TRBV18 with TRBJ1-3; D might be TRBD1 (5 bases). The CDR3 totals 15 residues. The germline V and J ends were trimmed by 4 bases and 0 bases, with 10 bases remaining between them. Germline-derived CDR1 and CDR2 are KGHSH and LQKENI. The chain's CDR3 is CASSRDRDSGNTIYF. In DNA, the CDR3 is TGTGCCAGCTCACGCGACAGAGACTCTGGAAACACCATATATTTT.

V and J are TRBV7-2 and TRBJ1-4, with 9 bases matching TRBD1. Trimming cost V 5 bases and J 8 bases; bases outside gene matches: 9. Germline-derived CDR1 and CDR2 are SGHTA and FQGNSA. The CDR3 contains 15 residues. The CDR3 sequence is CASSRPGQGLEKLFF. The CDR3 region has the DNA TGTGCCAGCAGCCGACCGGGACAGGGCTTAGAAAAACTGTTTTTT.

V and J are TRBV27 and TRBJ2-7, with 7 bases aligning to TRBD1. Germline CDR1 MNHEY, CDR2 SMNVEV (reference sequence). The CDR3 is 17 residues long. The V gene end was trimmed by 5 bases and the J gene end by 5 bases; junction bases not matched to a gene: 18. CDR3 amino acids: CASSRYLLTGLMDEQYF. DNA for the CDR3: TGTGCCAGCAGTCGTTACCTACTGACAGGGTTAATGGACGAGCAGTACTTC.

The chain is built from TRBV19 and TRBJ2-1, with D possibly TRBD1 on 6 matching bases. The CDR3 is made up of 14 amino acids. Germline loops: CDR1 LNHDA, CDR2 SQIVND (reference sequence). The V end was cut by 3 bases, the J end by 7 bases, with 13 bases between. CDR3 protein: CASSMGQGFNEQFF. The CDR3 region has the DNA TGTGCCAGTAGTATGGGGCAGGGGTTTAATGAGCAGTTCTTC.

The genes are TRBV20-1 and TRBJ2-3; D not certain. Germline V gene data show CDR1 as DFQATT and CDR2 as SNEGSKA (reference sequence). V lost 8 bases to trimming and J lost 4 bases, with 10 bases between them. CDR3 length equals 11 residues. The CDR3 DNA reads TGCAGTACCACCGGCGCAGATACGCAGTATTTT. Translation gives CSTTGADTQYF.

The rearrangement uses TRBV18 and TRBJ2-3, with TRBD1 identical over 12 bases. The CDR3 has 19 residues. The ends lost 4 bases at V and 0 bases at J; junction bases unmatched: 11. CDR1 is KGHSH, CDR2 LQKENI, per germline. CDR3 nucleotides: TGTGCCAGCTCACTCTCCGGGACAGGGGGCTTCGCTAGCACAGATACGCAGTATTTT. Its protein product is CASSLSGTGGFASTDTQYF.

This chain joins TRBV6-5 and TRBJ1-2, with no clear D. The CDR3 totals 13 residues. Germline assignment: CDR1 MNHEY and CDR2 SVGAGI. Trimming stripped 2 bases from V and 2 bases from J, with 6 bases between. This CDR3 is CASSYDGNYGYTF. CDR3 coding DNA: TGTGCCAGCAGTTACGATGGGAACTATGGCTACACCTTC.

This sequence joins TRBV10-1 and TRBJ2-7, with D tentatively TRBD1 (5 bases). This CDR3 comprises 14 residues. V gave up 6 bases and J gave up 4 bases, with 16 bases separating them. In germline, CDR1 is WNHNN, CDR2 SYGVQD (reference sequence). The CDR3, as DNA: TGCGCCAGCAGCCAGCGAGGACAAATTTACGAGCAGTACTTC. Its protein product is CASSQRGQIYEQYF.

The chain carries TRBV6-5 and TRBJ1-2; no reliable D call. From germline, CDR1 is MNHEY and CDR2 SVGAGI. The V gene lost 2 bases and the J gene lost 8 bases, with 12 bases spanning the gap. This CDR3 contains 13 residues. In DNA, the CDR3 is TGTGCCAGCAGTTACGGACGGGAAATCGGCTACACCTTC. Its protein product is CASSYGREIGYTF.

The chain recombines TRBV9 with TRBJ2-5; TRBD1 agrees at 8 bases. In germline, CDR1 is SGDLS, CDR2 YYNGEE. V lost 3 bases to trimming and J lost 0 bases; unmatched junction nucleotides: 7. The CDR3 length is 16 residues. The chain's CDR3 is CASSALGTGYQETQYF. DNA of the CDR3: TGTGCCAGCAGCGCCCTCGGGACAGGCTACCAAGAGACCCAGTACTTC.

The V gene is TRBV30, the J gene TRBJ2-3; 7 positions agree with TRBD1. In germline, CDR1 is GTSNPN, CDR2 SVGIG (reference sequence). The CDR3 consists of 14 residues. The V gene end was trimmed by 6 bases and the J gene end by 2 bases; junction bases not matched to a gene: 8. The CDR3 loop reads CACSRGLITDTQYF. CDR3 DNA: TGTGCCTGCTCGAGGGGGCTTATCACAGATACGCAGTATTTT.

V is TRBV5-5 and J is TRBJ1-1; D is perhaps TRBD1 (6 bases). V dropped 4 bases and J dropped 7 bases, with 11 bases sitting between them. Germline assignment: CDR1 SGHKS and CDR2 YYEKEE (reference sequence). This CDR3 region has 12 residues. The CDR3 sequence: CASSRDTLEAFF. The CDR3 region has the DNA TGTGCCAGCAGCCGGGACACCCTTGAAGCTTTCTTT. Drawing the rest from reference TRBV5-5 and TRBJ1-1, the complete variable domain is DAGVTQSPTHLIKTRGQQVTLRCSPISGHKSVSWYQQVLGQGPQFIFQYYEKEERGRGNFPDRFSARQFPNYSSELNVNALLLGDSALYLCASSRDTLEAFFGQGTRLTVV.